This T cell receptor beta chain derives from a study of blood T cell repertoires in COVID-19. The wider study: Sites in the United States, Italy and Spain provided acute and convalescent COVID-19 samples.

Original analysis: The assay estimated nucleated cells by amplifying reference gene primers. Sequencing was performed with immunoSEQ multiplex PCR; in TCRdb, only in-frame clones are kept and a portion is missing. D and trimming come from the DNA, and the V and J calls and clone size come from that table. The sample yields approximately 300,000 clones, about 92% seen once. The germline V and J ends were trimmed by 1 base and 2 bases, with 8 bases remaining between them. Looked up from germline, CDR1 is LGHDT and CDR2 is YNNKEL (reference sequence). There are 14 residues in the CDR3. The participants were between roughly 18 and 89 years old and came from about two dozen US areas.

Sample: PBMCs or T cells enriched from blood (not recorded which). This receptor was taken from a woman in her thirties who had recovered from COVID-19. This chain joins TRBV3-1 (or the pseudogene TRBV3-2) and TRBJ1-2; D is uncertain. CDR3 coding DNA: TGTGCCAGCAGCCAAGCGGGTAAGAACTATGGCTACACCTTC. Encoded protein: CASSQAGKNYGYTF.